These 22 T cell receptor beta chains share one sample of origin, sequenced in a study of shared T cell receptors in the human thymus. The protocol was immunoSEQ multiplex PCR, while the TCRdb copy is restricted to in-frame clones and leaves out a portion. The sample holds about 710,000 clones; around 87% are singletons and the top ten take under 0.01%. These data also featured in a second study, about human thymus T cells.

The sequencing input was thymocytes. These receptors came from a boy in the first two years of life with a congenital heart defect.

The chain uses TRBV7-9 and TRBJ2-3, with 9 bases fitting TRBD2. Germline lookup yields CDR1 SEHNR and CDR2 FQNEAQ (reference sequence). The CDR3 spans 19 residues. Losses at the gene ends were 5 bases for V and 3 bases for J; bases not matched to a gene: 18. CDR3 region: CASSLRGREAGGRTDTQYF. The CDR3 DNA follows: TGTGCCAGCAGCCTAAGGGGACGGGAAGCGGGAGGACGTACAGATACGCAGTATTTT.

The chain combines TRBV2 with TRBJ1-1; 7 nucleotides align to TRBD1. With 10 bases clipped from V and 1 base from J, the junction kept 18 bases outside the gene matches. CDR1 is SNHLY and CDR2 is FYNNEI in the germline V gene. The CDR3 runs to 17 residues. CDR3 in DNA: TGTGCCACTCGAACCGGGGCCAGGGGGAATCCGAACACTGAAGCTTTCTTT. It encodes CATRTGARGNPNTEAFF.

This clone was observed a handful of times. The junction shows a germline mismatch at one end, possibly a read error. The same CDR3 also results from other DNA sequences found in this sample. The CDR3 DNA is TGTGCCAGCAGTTTATGTTTATCGCGTCTAGGGAGAGGAAATAATTCCCCCCTCCACTTT. Its protein is CASSLCLSRLGRGNNSPLHF. The chain joins TRBV28 to TRBJ1-6; D remains ambiguous. CDR1 is MDHEN and CDR2 is SYDVKM in the germline V gene. The length of the CDR3 is 20 residues.

CDR3 amino acids: CASSPVRAGETQYF. The CDR3 bases are TGTGCCAGCTCACCAGTCAGGGCGGGGGAGACCCAGTACTTC. This chain uses TRBV18 with TRBJ2-5; D is possibly TRBD2 (6 bases). The CDR3 spans 14 residues. Trimming cost V 2 bases and J 5 bases, with 12 bases left between them. Germline V lookup: CDR1 KGHSH, CDR2 LQKENI.

The J gene is TRBJ1-6, the V gene TRBV9; D remains unclear. CDR1 and CDR2 (germline): SGDLS, YYNGEE. V was pared by 3 bases and J by 0 bases, with 34 bases between. The CDR3 has 24 residues. The CDR3 DNA reads TGTGCCAGCAGCGCTGAGGTAGCCCGTCCCGGGGTTGTTCAAACAAGCTCCTATAATTCACCCCTCCACTTT. This codes for CASSAEVARPGVVQTSSYNSPLHF.

This clone was observed a handful of times. The chain is built from TRBV5-8 and TRBJ2-7, with 7 nucleotides matching TRBD1. Trimming removed 1 base from V and 3 bases from J; junction bases left unmatched: 10. Germline-derived CDR1 and CDR2 are SGHTS and YDEGEE. The CDR3 consists of 16 residues. The CDR3 sequence: CASSLYCLGTDYEQYF. The CDR3 DNA is TGTGCCAGCAGCTTGTACTGTTTGGGGACAGACTACGAGCAGTACTTC.

The chain is built from TRBV19 and TRBJ1-1, with a weak D call TRBD1 (6 bases). The V end was cut by 7 bases, the J end by 0 bases, with 15 bases between. This CDR3 comprises 15 residues. In germline, CDR1 is LNHDA, CDR2 SQIVND (reference sequence). The CDR3 sequence is CASNSPGQVNTEAFF. CDR3 nucleotide sequence: TGTGCCAGTAACTCCCCGGGACAAGTGAACACTGAAGCTTTCTTT.

The genes are TRBV27 and TRBJ1-1, with D perhaps TRBD1 (5 bases). The CDR3 runs to 15 residues. V gave up 5 bases and J gave up 1 base, with 14 bases separating them. Germline loops: CDR1 MNHEY, CDR2 SMNVEV (reference sequence). CDR3 region: CASSPTPDRNTEAFF. CDR3 nucleotides: TGTGCCAGCAGTCCTACCCCTGACAGGAACACTGAAGCTTTCTTT.

This clone was recorded only once. Mismatch with germline at one junction end may stem from a read error. The rearrangement links TRBV18 to TRBJ2-6, with 8 bases that match TRBD1. There are 15 residues in the CDR3. Per germline, CDR1 KGHSH and CDR2 LQKENI. CDR3 in DNA: TGTGCCAGCTCACCAGGACAGGGTGGGTCCAACGTCCTGACTTTC. This sequence encodes CASSPGQGGSNVLTF.

The V call is TRBV5-1, the J call TRBJ2-1, with 8 nucleotides matching TRBD2. This CDR3 comprises 14 residues. Trimming at V came to 6 bases and at J to 5 bases, leaving 7 bases not matched to a gene. The germline V gene encodes CDR1 SGHRS and CDR2 YFSETQ. CDR3 in DNA: TGCGCCAGCAAGCGGGAGCTCCCCCACAATGAGCAGTTCTTC. It codes for CASKRELPHNEQFF.

This clone was recorded only once. One end of the junction does not line up with germline, which may come from a read error. Other DNA sequences in this specimen translate into the identical CDR3. The V and J genes are TRBV5-6 and TRBJ1-6; no reliable D call. Germline CDR1 SGHDT, CDR2 YYEEEE. CDR3 size: 17 residues. The CDR3 nucleotides are TGTGCCAGCAGCTTTGACCAACAGAACTCTTATAATTCCCCCCTCCACTTT. Translation: CASSFDQQNSYNSPLHF.

The V and J genes are TRBV9 and TRBJ2-3, with D possibly TRBD2 on 6 matching bases. The CDR3 extends over 16 amino acids. Germline V gene sequence: CDR1 SGDLS, CDR2 YYNGEE. With 1 base removed from V and 1 base from J, the gap between germline ends came to 13 bases. The CDR3 sequence is CASSVPRSGGTDTQYF. The CDR3 DNA reads TGTGCCAGCAGCGTACCCCGCTCGGGGGGCACAGATACGCAGTATTTT.

The DNA for the CDR3 is TGTGCCAGCAGCGGATTGCGGGAGGGCCCAGAGACCCAGTACTTC. Amino acid sequence: CASSGLREGPETQYF. The chain links TRBV9 to TRBJ2-5, with 9 bases fitting TRBD2. This CDR3 has 15 amino acids. Germline CDR1 is SGDLS and CDR2 is YYNGEE. J lost 4 bases, V lost 3 bases, and 7 bases had no gene match.

The gene calls are TRBV5-6 and TRBJ1-1; perhaps TRBD1 as D (6 bases). V lost 4 bases to trimming and J lost 6 bases, with 16 bases between them. CDR1 is SGHDT and CDR2 is YYEEEE in the germline V gene. The CDR3 runs 14 residues. The CDR3 reads CASSSPGHLPEAFF. CDR3 coding DNA: TGTGCCAGCAGCAGCCCGGGACACCTCCCTGAAGCTTTCTTT.

This clone was picked up one time. Without the conserved terminal phenylalanine or tryptophan, this CDR3 likely stems from a read error. Because the CDR3's place on the DNA is in doubt, the DNA is left out and the CDR3 is given as listed by TCRdb. The rearrangement joins TRBV5-1 to TRBJ2-7; the D call of TRBD1 is as the table states it, not checked on the DNA. The CDR3 totals 13 residues, both ends included. Germline assignment: CDR1 SGHRS and CDR2 YFSETQ. This chain's CDR3 is CASSLEPGQGMWP.

This clone was found a few times. The gene calls are TRBV19 and TRBJ1-5, with TRBD1 as a possible D gene (5 bases). V lost 5 bases and J 1 base, leaving 18 bases between the germline ends. This CDR3 has 17 amino acids. Per germline, CDR1 LNHDA and CDR2 SQIVND (reference sequence). Written as DNA, the CDR3 is TGTGCCAGTAGTCCGAAAGGGGCTCCCCCCAGCAATCAGCCCCAGCATTTT. Translating gives CASSPKGAPPSNQPQHF.

This clone came up a few times. This chain joins TRBV7-3 and TRBJ2-3, with D possibly being TRBD1 (6 bases). CDR3 length: 13 amino acids. Germline loops: CDR1 SGHTA, CDR2 FQGTGA. Trimming took 4 bases from V and 2 from J, leaving 7 bases between them. CDR3 sequence reads: CASSWTDTDTQYF. The CDR3 nucleotides are TGTGCCAGCAGCTGGACAGACACAGATACGCAGTATTTT. Drawing the rest from reference TRBV7-3 and TRBJ2-3, the complete variable domain is GAGVSQTPSNKVTEKGKYVELRCDPISGHTALYWYRQSLGQGPEFLIYFQGTGAADDSGLPNDRFFAVRPEGSVSTLKIQRTERGDSAVYLCASSWTDTDTQYFGPGTRLTVL.

This chain links TRBV7-2 with TRBJ2-5; 8 bases line up with TRBD2. With V trimmed by 5 bases and J by 0 bases, 8 bases remained unmatched. This CDR3 contains 16 residues. Germline CDR1 reads SGHTA; CDR2 reads FQGNSA. The CDR3 here is CASSLRKAGDQETQYF. For the CDR3, the DNA is TGTGCCAGCAGCCTCCGGAAAGCGGGGGACCAAGAGACCCAGTACTTC.

CDR3 in DNA: TGTGCCAGCAGTTTAGGGGCCACGGACAGGGACGATAGCAATCAGCCCCAGCATTTT. It specifies CASSLGATDRDDSNQPQHF. The chain links TRBV28 to TRBJ1-5, with 8 positions matching TRBD1. This CDR3 spans 19 amino acids. The J segment lost 0 bases and the V segment lost 2 bases, leaving 12 bases of the junction unmatched. Germline assignment: CDR1 MDHEN and CDR2 SYDVKM.

On this clone itself: This sample includes further DNA sequences coding for the same CDR3. The chain recombines TRBV5-1 with TRBJ2-2; a possible D gene is TRBD1 (5 bases). With 0 bases removed from V and 3 bases from J, the gap between germline ends came to 9 bases. Germline values: CDR1 SGHRS, CDR2 YFSETQ. This CDR3 is built from 15 residues. The CDR3 protein is CASSLEGAYTGELFF. The DNA for the CDR3 is TGCGCCAGCAGCTTGGAAGGGGCCTACACCGGGGAGCTGTTTTTT.

The chain combines TRBV27 with TRBJ2-1, with 8 bases that match TRBD1. The CDR3 contains 16 residues. V lost 2 bases to trimming and J lost 2 bases; unmatched junction nucleotides: 5. The germline V gene encodes CDR1 MNHEY and CDR2 SMNVEV (reference sequence). CDR3 region: CASSLLRTGTYNEQFF. The CDR3 DNA sequence: TGTGCCAGCAGTTTACTCCGGACAGGGACCTACAATGAGCAGTTCTTC.

The chain has TRBV12-5 and TRBJ1-5, with 7 bases aligning to TRBD1. Germline CDR1 reads LGHNT; CDR2 reads FRNRAP. V gave up 6 bases and J gave up 3 bases; unmatched junction bases: 8. This CDR3 region has 15 residues. The CDR3 DNA reads TGTGCTAGTGGCCTCCGGGACAGCCCCAATCAGCCCCAGCATTTT. As protein: CASGLRDSPNQPQHF.